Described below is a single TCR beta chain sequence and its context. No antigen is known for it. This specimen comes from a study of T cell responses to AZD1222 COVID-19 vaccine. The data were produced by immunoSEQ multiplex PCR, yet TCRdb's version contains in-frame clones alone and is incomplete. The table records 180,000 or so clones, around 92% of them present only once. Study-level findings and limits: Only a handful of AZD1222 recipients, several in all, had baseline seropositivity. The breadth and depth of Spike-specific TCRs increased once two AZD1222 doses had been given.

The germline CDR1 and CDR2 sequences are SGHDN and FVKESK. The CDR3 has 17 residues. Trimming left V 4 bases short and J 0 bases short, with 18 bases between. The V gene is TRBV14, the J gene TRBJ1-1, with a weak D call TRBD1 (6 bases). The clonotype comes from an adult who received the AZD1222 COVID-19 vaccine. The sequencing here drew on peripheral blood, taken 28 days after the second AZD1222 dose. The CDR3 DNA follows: TGTGCCAGCAGCCCGAAGGGGGGGGTGGTCATGAACACTGAAGCTTTCTTT. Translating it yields CASSPKGGVVMNTEAFF.